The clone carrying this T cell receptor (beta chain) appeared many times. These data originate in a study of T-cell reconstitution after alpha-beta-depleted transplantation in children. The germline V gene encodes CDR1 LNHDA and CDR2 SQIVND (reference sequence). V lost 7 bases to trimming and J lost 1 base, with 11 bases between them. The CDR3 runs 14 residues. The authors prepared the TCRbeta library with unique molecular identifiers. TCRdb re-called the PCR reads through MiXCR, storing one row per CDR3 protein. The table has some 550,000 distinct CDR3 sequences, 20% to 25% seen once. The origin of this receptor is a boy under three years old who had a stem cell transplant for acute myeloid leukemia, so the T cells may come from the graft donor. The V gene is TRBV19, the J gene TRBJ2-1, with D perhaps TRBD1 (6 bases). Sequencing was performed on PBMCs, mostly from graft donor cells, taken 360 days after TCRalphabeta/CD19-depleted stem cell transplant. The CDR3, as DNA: TGTGCCAGTAACAGGGAAGGTTCCTACAATGAGCAGTTCTTC. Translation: CASNREGSYNEQFF.